Reported below is one T cell receptor (beta chain). As yet, its antigen is unknown. The source of the sample is a study of OX40 agonist ivuxolimab in advanced cancers. Libraries were prepared by immunoSEQ multiplex PCR; TCRdb keeps only in-frame clonotypes and omits some of them. This table has 98,000 or so clones, 75% to 95% appearing once. Regarding the study as a whole: Partial responders receiving 0.1-3.0 mg/kg showed among the lowest clonal expansion. CD4+ and CD8+ T cells in blood underwent clonal expansion by week 6 at 0.1 to 3.0 mg/kg.

Germline V lookup: CDR1 ENHRY, CDR2 SYGVKD. V lost 10 bases and J lost 3, with 12 bases in between. The CDR3 consists of 13 residues. Patients with autoimmune history or systemic immunosuppression were excluded. The receptor's source is an adult with an advanced solid tumor such as melanoma, head and neck, liver or kidney cancer. This chain uses TRBV10-3 with TRBJ1-4; no firm D call. The starting material was CD4+ or CD8+ T cells sorted from blood, obtained in a trial of the OX40 agonist ivuxolimab. CDR3 residues: CATKHSSNEKLFF. The CDR3 coding sequence is TGTGCCACCAAGCACTCGTCTAATGAAAAACTGTTTTTT.